These T cell receptor beta chains were read from a single sample in a study of technical replicates of blood from several donors. Method: immunoSEQ multiplex PCR; TCRdb's copy keeps in-frame clones and lacks some. The sample lists fewer than 90,000 clones, about 94% occurring once. Sequencing was carried out using T cells isolated from PBMCs. All receptors derive from a human donor in good health. Both conserved end residues are part of each CDR3. Fields, in order: V gene, J gene, CDR3 length, D gene, clone size, CDR3 DNA, CDR3 protein. D genes are given only for firm matches. The size of a clone is reported for some rows only, either as once, few or many, or as a class for expanded clones.

v_call: TRBV5-1
j_call: TRBJ1-2
cdr3_length: 15
d_call: TRBD1
clone_size: -
cdr3_nt: TGCGCCAGCAGCTCCGGGACAGGGGGCAACTATGGCTACACCTTC
cdr3_aa: CASSSGTGGNYGYTF

v_call: TRBV10-3
j_call: TRBJ2-3
cdr3_length: 14
d_call: -
clone_size: -
cdr3_nt: TGTGCCATCAGTGATTCACAGTTCACAGATACGCAGTATTTT
cdr3_aa: CAISDSQFTDTQYF

v_call: TRBV7-8
j_call: TRBJ2-7
cdr3_length: 16
d_call: TRBD1
clone_size: -
cdr3_nt: TGTGCCAGCAGCCGATCGGGACAGGGGGCTTCCTACGAGCAGTACTTC
cdr3_aa: CASSRSGQGASYEQYF

v_call: TRBV15
j_call: TRBJ2-2
cdr3_length: 16
d_call: TRBD1
clone_size: -
cdr3_nt: TGTGCCACCAGCGGAACCGGGACAGGGGGCGCCGGGGAGCTGTTTTTT
cdr3_aa: CATSGTGTGGAGELFF

v_call: TRBV19
j_call: TRBJ2-7
cdr3_length: 12
d_call: -
clone_size: -
cdr3_nt: TGTGCCAGTAGTGCCGACAGGTACGCGCAGTACTTC
cdr3_aa: CASSADRYAQYF

v_call: TRBV7-3
j_call: TRBJ2-7
cdr3_length: 18
d_call: -
clone_size: -
cdr3_nt: TGTGCCAGCATAATTCCCGAAAGAAGCGGTTGGACCCCCTACGAGCAGTACTTC
cdr3_aa: CASIIPERSGWTPYEQYF

v_call: TRBV25-1
j_call: TRBJ1-1
cdr3_length: 14
d_call: -
clone_size: -
cdr3_nt: TGTGCCAGCAGTGACAGTCCGGGGGGGGGTGAAGCTTTCTTT
cdr3_aa: CASSDSPGGGEAFF

v_call: TRBV5-1
j_call: TRBJ2-1
cdr3_length: 14
d_call: -
clone_size: -
cdr3_nt: TGCGCCAGCAGCTTGTTCGGAGGGGACAATGAGCAGTTCTTC
cdr3_aa: CASSLFGGDNEQFF

v_call: TRBV6-6
j_call: TRBJ2-7
cdr3_length: 13
d_call: -
clone_size: -
cdr3_nt: TGTGCCAGCAGCCCCGAGGGTAGAACCGAGCAGTACTTC
cdr3_aa: CASSPEGRTEQYF

v_call: TRBV6-6
j_call: TRBJ2-2
cdr3_length: 16
d_call: TRBD2
clone_size: -
cdr3_nt: TGTGCCAGCAGTTCCCTGAGGGAGGGGTTAAGCGGGGAGCTGTTTTTT
cdr3_aa: CASSSLREGLSGELFF

v_call: TRBV15
j_call: TRBJ2-4
cdr3_length: 15
d_call: -
clone_size: -
cdr3_nt: TGTGCCACCAGCACGTTTCCCCTAGCCAAAAACATTCAGTACTTC
cdr3_aa: CATSTFPLAKNIQYF

v_call: TRBV6-5
j_call: TRBJ1-1
cdr3_length: 13
d_call: TRBD1
clone_size: -
cdr3_nt: TGTGCCAGCGACAGGGGTAGAGGCACTGAAGCTTTCTTT
cdr3_aa: CASDRGRGTEAFF

v_call: TRBV7-3
j_call: TRBJ1-1
cdr3_length: 13
d_call: -
clone_size: -
cdr3_nt: TGTGCCAGCAGCTTAATAGAGAACACTGAAGCTTTCTTT
cdr3_aa: CASSLIENTEAFF

v_call: TRBV10-3
j_call: TRBJ1-1
cdr3_length: 14
d_call: -
clone_size: -
cdr3_nt: TGTGCCATCAGTGATGTTCAGGGCAGTCTTGAAGCTTTCTTT
cdr3_aa: CAISDVQGSLEAFF

v_call: TRBV5-6
j_call: TRBJ2-3
cdr3_length: 11
d_call: -
clone_size: -
cdr3_nt: TGTGCCAGCAGCAGGGACTATACGCAGTATTTT
cdr3_aa: CASSRDYTQYF

v_call: TRBV5-1
j_call: TRBJ1-2
cdr3_length: 15
d_call: TRBD1
clone_size: -
cdr3_nt: TGCGCCAGCAGCTTGGCCCCCGGACAGGGGTATGGCTACACCTTC
cdr3_aa: CASSLAPGQGYGYTF

v_call: TRBV5-4
j_call: TRBJ1-1
cdr3_length: 16
d_call: -
clone_size: -
cdr3_nt: TGTGCCAGCAGCTTGGGGGGCGGGGTAGGGGACACTGAAGCTTTCTTT
cdr3_aa: CASSLGGGVGDTEAFF

v_call: TRBV5-6
j_call: TRBJ1-2
cdr3_length: 13
d_call: -
clone_size: -
cdr3_nt: TGTGCCAGCAGCCGGACGGGAAACTATGGCTACACCTTC
cdr3_aa: CASSRTGNYGYTF

v_call: TRBV4-2
j_call: TRBJ2-1
cdr3_length: 15
d_call: -
clone_size: -
cdr3_nt: TGTGCCAGCAGCCAAGGTGAATCGGTTTACAATGAGCAGTTCTTC
cdr3_aa: CASSQGESVYNEQFF

v_call: TRBV7-9
j_call: TRBJ2-5
cdr3_length: 13
d_call: -
clone_size: -
cdr3_nt: TGTGCCAGCAGCTTAGCAGGGGTCGAGACCCAGTACTTC
cdr3_aa: CASSLAGVETQYF

v_call: TRBV27
j_call: TRBJ2-5
cdr3_length: 16
d_call: TRBD1
clone_size: -
cdr3_nt: TGTGCCAGCAGTCCCCGCTATACAGGGGTTCGAGAGACCCAGTACTTC
cdr3_aa: CASSPRYTGVRETQYF

v_call: TRBV7-9
j_call: TRBJ1-5
cdr3_length: 15
d_call: TRBD1
clone_size: -
cdr3_nt: TGTGCCAGCAGCTCCGGGACAGGGAGGAATCAGCCCCAGCATTTT
cdr3_aa: CASSSGTGRNQPQHF

v_call: TRBV28
j_call: TRBJ2-3
cdr3_length: 13
d_call: -
clone_size: -
cdr3_nt: TGTGCCATCGGGACTCCCCTCACAGATACGCAGTATTTT
cdr3_aa: CAIGTPLTDTQYF

v_call: TRBV2
j_call: TRBJ1-2
cdr3_length: 14
d_call: -
clone_size: -
cdr3_nt: TGTGCCAGCAGACAGTGGGGGGTCGGGTACGGCTACACCTTC
cdr3_aa: CASRQWGVGYGYTF

v_call: TRBV10-2
j_call: TRBJ2-5
cdr3_length: 15
d_call: TRBD2
clone_size: -
cdr3_nt: TGCGCCAGCTCCACTTACAGCGGGGGAGGGGAGACCCAGTACTTC
cdr3_aa: CASSTYSGGGETQYF

v_call: TRBV7-2
j_call: TRBJ2-5
cdr3_length: 13
d_call: -
clone_size: -
cdr3_nt: TGTGCCAGCCGAGAGTCGGGGGTGGAGACCCAGTACTTC
cdr3_aa: CASRESGVETQYF

v_call: TRBV6-5
j_call: TRBJ1-2
cdr3_length: 13
d_call: -
clone_size: -
cdr3_nt: TGTGCCAGCAGTACAGGGTGGTCAGATGGCTACACCTTC
cdr3_aa: CASSTGWSDGYTF

v_call: TRBV27
j_call: TRBJ1-1
cdr3_length: 15
d_call: -
clone_size: few
cdr3_nt: TGTGCCAGCAGTCCGGACATGGGGATGAACACTGAAGCTTTCTTT
cdr3_aa: CASSPDMGMNTEAFF

v_call: TRBV27
j_call: TRBJ1-5
cdr3_length: 15
d_call: -
clone_size: -
cdr3_nt: TGTGCCAGCAGTTTTGGTCGCACTCCGAATCAGCCCCAGCATTTT
cdr3_aa: CASSFGRTPNQPQHF

v_call: TRBV15
j_call: TRBJ1-1
cdr3_length: 14
d_call: TRBD1
clone_size: -
cdr3_nt: TGTGCCACCAGCTGGACAGGGATGAACACTGAAGCTTTCTTT
cdr3_aa: CATSWTGMNTEAFF

v_call: TRBV6-5
j_call: TRBJ1-2
cdr3_length: 14
d_call: -
clone_size: -
cdr3_nt: TGTGCCAGCAGTTACTCTACAGGTTGGGGTGGCTACACCTTC
cdr3_aa: CASSYSTGWGGYTF

v_call: TRBV30
j_call: TRBJ1-5
cdr3_length: 13
d_call: -
clone_size: -
cdr3_nt: TGTGCCTGGAGTGTATCTAGGGGGCAGCCCCAGCATTTT
cdr3_aa: CAWSVSRGQPQHF

v_call: TRBV19
j_call: TRBJ2-1
cdr3_length: 13
d_call: -
clone_size: -
cdr3_nt: TGTGCCAGTAGTGTCCAATCTAGTTATCGGCAGTTCTTC
cdr3_aa: CASSVQSSYRQFF

v_call: TRBV18
j_call: TRBJ1-3
cdr3_length: 15
d_call: -
clone_size: -
cdr3_nt: TGTGCCAGCTCACCACCCGCGGCAGACGAAAACACCATATATTTT
cdr3_aa: CASSPPAADENTIYF

v_call: TRBV1
j_call: TRBJ2-1
cdr3_length: 20
d_call: -
clone_size: -
cdr3_nt: TGCACCAGCAGCCAAGGCATCCGGGTGGGGGGACTAGCGGGGTACAATGAGCAGTTCTTC
cdr3_aa: CTSSQGIRVGGLAGYNEQFF

v_call: TRBV6-5
j_call: TRBJ2-7
cdr3_length: 14
d_call: TRBD2
clone_size: -
cdr3_nt: TGTGCCAGTTTTACTACTAGCGGAGCCTACGAGCAGTACTTC
cdr3_aa: CASFTTSGAYEQYF

v_call: TRBV5-1
j_call: TRBJ2-3
cdr3_length: 16
d_call: TRBD2
clone_size: -
cdr3_nt: TGCGCCAGCAGCTTGGCTCCTAGCGGGAGTGCAGATACGCAGTATTTT
cdr3_aa: CASSLAPSGSADTQYF

v_call: TRBV5-3
j_call: TRBJ2-6
cdr3_length: 15
d_call: -
clone_size: -
cdr3_nt: TGTGCCCAGTTGGGGGCAATAACGGGGGCCAACGTCCTGACTTTC
cdr3_aa: CAQLGAITGANVLTF

v_call: TRBV27
j_call: TRBJ1-2
cdr3_length: 12
d_call: -
clone_size: -
cdr3_nt: TGTGCCAGCAGTCGGGGGGGCCTTGGCTACACCTTC
cdr3_aa: CASSRGGLGYTF

v_call: TRBV30
j_call: TRBJ1-1
cdr3_length: 11
d_call: -
clone_size: -
cdr3_nt: TGTGCCTGGAGTGCCCCCCCAGAAGCTTTCTTT
cdr3_aa: CAWSAPPEAFF

v_call: TRBV2
j_call: TRBJ2-1
cdr3_length: 15
d_call: TRBD1
clone_size: once
cdr3_nt: TGTGCCAGCAGTCGAACCGGGACAGGTAGTGGTGAGCAGTTCTTC
cdr3_aa: CASSRTGTGSGEQFF

v_call: TRBV28
j_call: TRBJ1-5
cdr3_length: 13
d_call: TRBD1
clone_size: -
cdr3_nt: TGTGCCAGCAGAGACAGGGGTGTTCAGCCCCAGCATTTT
cdr3_aa: CASRDRGVQPQHF

v_call: TRBV15
j_call: TRBJ2-5
cdr3_length: 14
d_call: TRBD2
clone_size: -
cdr3_nt: TGTGCCACCAGCAGAGCGGGAGGTGCAGAGACCCAGTACTTC
cdr3_aa: CATSRAGGAETQYF

v_call: TRBV30
j_call: TRBJ2-1
cdr3_length: 15
d_call: TRBD2
clone_size: -
cdr3_nt: TGTGCCTGGAGTGTGGGAGGGGTCACCTACAATGAGCAGTTCTTC
cdr3_aa: CAWSVGGVTYNEQFF

v_call: TRBV7-9
j_call: TRBJ1-2
cdr3_length: 13
d_call: -
clone_size: -
cdr3_nt: TGTGCCAGCAGCTTGACAGGCACGATGGGCTACACCTTC
cdr3_aa: CASSLTGTMGYTF

v_call: TRBV7-9
j_call: TRBJ2-7
cdr3_length: 16
d_call: TRBD1
clone_size: -
cdr3_nt: TGTGCCAGCAGCGAAAATACGGGACAGGGACCCTACGAGCAGTACTTC
cdr3_aa: CASSENTGQGPYEQYF

v_call: TRBV7-3
j_call: TRBJ2-1
cdr3_length: 14
d_call: -
clone_size: -
cdr3_nt: TGTGCCAGCAGCTTCGGGGTACCCTACAATGAGCAGTTCTTC
cdr3_aa: CASSFGVPYNEQFF

v_call: TRBV7-6
j_call: TRBJ2-1
cdr3_length: 16
d_call: TRBD2
clone_size: -
cdr3_nt: TGTGCCAGCAGCGTAGCGGGGGCCCCCTCCTACAATGAGCAGTTCTTC
cdr3_aa: CASSVAGAPSYNEQFF

v_call: TRBV7-2
j_call: TRBJ2-7
cdr3_length: 16
d_call: TRBD2
clone_size: -
cdr3_nt: TGTGCCAGCAGCTTAGAGGGAGGGCCGGGGGTGGACGAGCAGTACTTC
cdr3_aa: CASSLEGGPGVDEQYF

v_call: TRBV7-2
j_call: TRBJ1-1
cdr3_length: 15
d_call: TRBD1
clone_size: -
cdr3_nt: TGTGCCAGCAGCTTAGTTTTGACAGGGGGCACTGAAGCTTTCTTT
cdr3_aa: CASSLVLTGGTEAFF